Below are 24 T cell receptor beta chains sequenced from a single sample in a study of blood T cells in healthy people across ages. The use of a sample-barcoded 5' primer and a J-beta primer mix characterized a second PCR of 7 to 11 cycles. TCRdb reprocessed the 5' RACE reads with MiXCR, giving one entry per CDR3 protein. The table shows approximately 400,000 distinct CDR3 sequences, with roughly half occurring only once. The sample was blood. These receptors were taken from a man aged 55 to 70 in good health.

The chain carries TRBV7-2 and TRBJ2-1, with 9 positions matching TRBD1. The V gene's germline CDR1 is SGHTA and CDR2 FQGNSA. V gave up 5 bases and J gave up 6 bases; unmatched junction bases: 8. The CDR3 is 15 amino acids. CDR3 coding DNA: TGTGCCAGCAGCCGCGGGACAGGGAAGGGCAATGAGCAGTTCTTC. Protein product: CASSRGTGKGNEQFF.

The CDR3 loop is CASILSGAGTQYF. For the CDR3, the DNA is TGTGCCAGCATCCTTAGCGGAGCAGGGACCCAGTACTTC. This chain connects TRBV12-3 or TRBV12-4 to TRBJ2-5; TRBD2 might be the D (6 bases). This CDR3 contains 13 residues. V was shortened by 7 bases and J by 7 bases, with 16 bases between the two germline ends.

The chain uses TRBV12-3 or TRBV12-4 and TRBJ2-1; 7 bases line up with TRBD1. The CDR3 consists of 15 residues. The J segment lost 7 bases and the V segment lost 6 bases, leaving 12 bases of the junction unmatched. The CDR3 here is CASRGRDSWGNEQFF. The CDR3 DNA sequence: TGTGCCAGCAGGGGCCGGGACAGTTGGGGGAATGAGCAGTTCTTC.

This clonotype was observed a handful of times. The V and J genes are TRBV10-3 and TRBJ1-2, with D perhaps matching TRBD1 (6 bases). The CDR3 is 15 residues long. Looked up from germline, CDR1 is ENHRY and CDR2 is SYGVKD. Trimming left V 0 bases short and J 2 bases short, with 10 bases between. In nucleotides, the CDR3 is TGTGCCATCAGTGAGTCGGGACAAACAAACTATGGCTACACCTTC. This codes for CAISESGQTNYGYTF.

The chain links TRBV29-1 to TRBJ2-2; no clear D gene. The CDR3 has 14 residues. CDR1 and CDR2 from the germline V gene are SQVTM and ANQGSEA. V was pared by 1 base and J by 1 base, with 7 bases between. The CDR3 spells CSVEVDQNTGELFF. Written as DNA, the CDR3 is TGCAGCGTTGAAGTGGACCAGAACACCGGGGAGCTGTTTTTT.

The chain recombines TRBV7-8 with TRBJ1-2; 7 bases align to TRBD1. Per the germline V gene, CDR1 is SGHVS and CDR2 is FQNEAQ. V dropped 1 base and J dropped 4; count of bases not matched to a gene: 3. The CDR3 is made up of 14 amino acids. The CDR3 protein is CASSLEGQIYGYTF. The CDR3 nucleotides are TGTGCCAGCAGCTTAGAGGGACAGATCTATGGCTACACCTTC. Full variable domain (outside the CDR3, taken from reference TRBV7-8 and TRBJ1-2): GAGVSQSPRYKVAKRGQDVALRCDPISGHVSLFWYQQALGQGPEFLTYFQNEAQLDKSGLPSDRFFAERPEGSVSTLKIQRTQQEDSAVYLCASSLEGQIYGYTFGSGTRLTVV.

This chain uses TRBV20-1 with TRBJ2-7; 10 bases match TRBD2. CDR3 length: 15 residues. CDR1 DFQATT and CDR2 SNEGSKA come from the germline V gene (reference sequence). Losses at the gene ends were 1 base for V and 3 bases for J; bases not matched to a gene: 6. CDR3 coding DNA: TGCAGTGCTAGAGCTAGACTAGCGGGCCGCTACGAGCAGTACTTC. Encoded protein: CSARARLAGRYEQYF.

This chain connects TRBV2 to TRBJ1-2; 9 nucleotides align to TRBD1. The CDR3 totals 14 residues. The germline V gene encodes CDR1 SNHLY and CDR2 FYNNEI. V dropped 6 bases and J dropped 3; count of bases not matched to a gene: 5. This CDR3 reads CASRNRGPDYGYTF. Written as DNA, the CDR3 is TGTGCCAGCAGGAACAGGGGGCCTGACTATGGCTACACCTTC.

The rearrangement joins TRBV6-6 to TRBJ2-3, with a weak D call TRBD2 (5 bases). Germline values: CDR1 MNHNY, CDR2 SVGAGI (reference sequence). This CDR3 is built from 16 residues. The V gene lost 6 bases and the J gene lost 3 bases, with 19 bases spanning the gap. The CDR3 reads CASSHGVGANTDTQYF. CDR3 sequence (DNA): TGTGCCAGCAGCCACGGGGTGGGCGCGAATACAGATACGCAGTATTTT.

This clonotype was seen once. The chain is built from TRBV29-1 and TRBJ1-2; D is unclear. Germline V gene data show CDR1 as SQVTM and CDR2 as ANQGSEA. Deletions cut 7 bases from V and 1 base from J, with 13 bases between. This CDR3 is 13 amino acids long. DNA of the CDR3: TGCAGCGCCAGAGCGCCGGATAACTATGGCTACACCTTC. Its protein is CSARAPDNYGYTF.

The chain links TRBV20-1 to TRBJ1-2; TRBD1 matches 7 bases. V was clipped by 2 bases and J by 8 bases; unmatched bases: 11. Germline V gives CDR1 DFQATT, CDR2 SNEGSKA (reference sequence). This CDR3 spans 14 amino acids. CDR3 sequence: CSARFRGGGAGYTF. CDR3 sequence (DNA): TGCAGTGCTAGATTTCGGGGAGGGGGCGCAGGCTACACCTTC.

In its sample, this clonotype was seen once. The genes are TRBV7-7 and TRBJ2-5; 13 bases agree with TRBD2. Per germline, CDR1 SSHAT and CDR2 FNYEAQ (reference sequence). V lost 5 bases to trimming and J lost 5 bases; unmatched junction nucleotides: 5. The CDR3 is 15 residues long. The CDR3 protein is CASSPGLAGRETQYF. Written as DNA, the CDR3 is TGTGCCAGCAGCCCGGGACTAGCGGGGAGGGAGACCCAGTACTTC. Looking up the rest from reference TRBV7-7 and TRBJ2-5 gives the full variable domain: GAGVSQSPRYKVTKRGQDVTLRCDPISSHATLYWYQQALGQGPEFLTYFNYEAQPDKSGLPSDRFSAERPEGSISTLTIQRTEQRDSAMYRCASSPGLAGRETQYFGPGTRLLVL.

This clonotype was seen just once. The rearrangement joins TRBV20-1 to TRBJ1-1; D is uncertain. The CDR3 totals 13 residues. The V gene lost 5 bases and the J gene lost 4 bases, with 14 bases spanning the gap. Germline CDR1 is DFQATT and CDR2 is SNEGSKA (reference sequence). Written as DNA, the CDR3 is TGCAGTGCTTACGGTCCGGGTGGCACTGAAGCTTTCTTT. Translated: CSAYGPGGTEAFF.

This clonotype was found a few times. V is TRBV2 and J is TRBJ2-7; D possibly matches TRBD1 or TRBD2 (5 bases each). Trimming removed 10 bases at V and 0 bases at J, with 19 bases between. Germline V gene sequence: CDR1 SNHLY, CDR2 FYNNEI. CDR3 length: 15 amino acids. The CDR3 nucleotides read TGTGCCAACAGATACGGGACGGCGAGCTCCTACGAGCAGTACTTC. Amino acids: CANRYGTASSYEQYF.

The chain is built from TRBV3-1 and TRBJ2-5, with TRBD1 matching 8 bases. With the DNA end fitting TRBJ2-7 better, the J assignment may be wrong. The CDR3 is 14 amino acids. CDR1 is LGHDT and CDR2 is YNNKEL in the germline V gene (reference sequence). CDR3 DNA sequence: TGTGCCAGCAGCCAAGGACAGGGGCAGAACGAGCAGTACTTC. Residues: CASSQGQGQNEQYF.

In its sample, this clonotype was seen a few times. The chain uses TRBV27 and TRBJ2-7; D possibly uses TRBD1 or TRBD2 (5 bases each). This CDR3 has 13 residues. With 2 bases removed from V and 2 bases from J, the gap between germline ends came to 7 bases. Germline CDR1 is MNHEY and CDR2 is SMNVEV (reference sequence). Here the CDR3 reads CASSLLGPYEQYF. CDR3 DNA sequence: TGTGCCAGCAGTTTACTGGGACCCTACGAGCAGTACTTC.

Points on this clonotype: A read error may explain this, as a much larger clone is one base away. The CDR3 spells CATTPGQSSYNEQYF. The CDR3 nucleotides read TGCGCCACCACTCCAGGACAGAGCTCCTACAATGAGCAGTACTTC. The rearrangement joins TRBV5-1 to TRBJ2-7; D is possibly TRBD1 (6 bases). The CDR3 totals 15 residues. Germline values: CDR1 SGHRS, CDR2 YFSETQ. V was clipped by 9 bases and J by 7 bases, with 26 bases between them.

This CDR3 is CASSSGDRFNYGYTF. The CDR3 DNA follows: TGCGCCAGCAGCTCGGGGGACAGGTTTAACTATGGCTACACCTTC. This chain connects TRBV5-1 to TRBJ1-2, with 8 nucleotides matching TRBD1. V was clipped by 3 bases and J by 1 base; unmatched bases: 5. Germline V gives CDR1 SGHRS, CDR2 YFSETQ. This CDR3 comprises 15 residues.

The chain uses TRBV2 and TRBJ1-5; no firm D call. There are 15 residues in the CDR3. Looked up from germline, CDR1 is SNHLY and CDR2 is FYNNEI. V lost 3 bases and J lost 4, with 13 bases in between. DNA of the CDR3: TGTGCCAGCAGTGACACCCCCAGCTTGAATCAGCCCCAGCATTTT. Residues: CASSDTPSLNQPQHF.

The J gene is TRBJ2-6, the V gene TRBV25-1; D is undetermined. The germline V gene has CDR1 MGHDK and CDR2 SYGVNS. This CDR3 is 15 amino acids long. The V end was cut by 5 bases, the J end by 2 bases, with 10 bases between. The CDR3 DNA follows: TGTGCCAGCAGTCTCACTACGGCTGGGGCCAACGTCCTGACTTTC. This sequence encodes CASSLTTAGANVLTF.

This clonotype was seen only a few times. The chain uses TRBV2 and TRBJ2-3, with 12 bases identical to TRBD2. This CDR3 contains 16 residues. V lost 6 bases and J lost 1; bases outside the gene matches: 5. In germline, CDR1 is SNHLY, CDR2 FYNNEI. The CDR3 spells CASRRRLAGGTDTQYF. The CDR3 bases are TGTGCCAGCAGACGCAGACTAGCGGGAGGCACAGATACGCAGTATTTT.

V gene TRBV18 combines with J gene TRBJ1-4; D is possibly TRBD1 (5 bases). Trimming pared 3 bases from V and 2 bases from J, leaving 10 bases between. The CDR3 length is 15 residues. Germline V gene sequence: CDR1 KGHSH, CDR2 LQKENI. CDR3 sequence (DNA): TGTGCCAGCTCACCCGACCAGGGTACTAATGAAAAACTGTTTTTT. It specifies CASSPDQGTNEKLFF.

As concerns this clonotype: This sequence may be a read error, since a much larger clone differs from it by one base. The chain couples TRBV5-1 to TRBJ2-7, with 10 bases identical to TRBD2. The CDR3 spans 17 residues. The junction had 8 bases not matched to a gene; V was cut back by 0 bases and J by 2 bases. Per the germline V gene, CDR1 is SGHRS and CDR2 is YFSETQ. CDR3 in amino acids: CASSLVGSGRSPYEQYF. CDR3 nucleotide sequence: TGCGCCAGCAGCTTGGTCGGTAGCGGGAGGAGCCCCTACGAGCAGTACTTC.

The CDR3 reads CASSPRTGGRNEQFF. The CDR3 DNA follows: TGTGCCAGCAGTCCCCGGACAGGGGGTAGGAATGAGCAGTTCTTC. The V call is TRBV12-3 or TRBV12-4, the J call TRBJ2-1; 10 bases agree with TRBD1. The CDR3 spans 15 residues. Unmatched junction bases numbered 8, after V lost 5 bases and J lost 7 bases.